This entry features one T cell receptor beta chain sequence. These data come from a study of blood T cell repertoires in COVID-19. The overall study: Researchers got acute and convalescent COVID-19 samples from the United States, Italy and Spain. From T cells, B-cell-depleted T cells, or PBMCs came the material, which was cDNA or gDNA.

Germline-derived CDR1 and CDR2 are KGHSH and LQKENI. The CDR3 has 14 residues. The germline V and J ends were trimmed by 4 bases and 1 base, with 7 bases remaining between them. Assay: immunoSEQ multiplex PCR; the TCRdb copy retains only in-frame clones and omits some. This sample carries 200,000 to 300,000 clones, approximately 86% of them seen once, and the ten largest clones take 5.5%. The clonotype originates from a human donor in a cohort sampled during active COVID-19. The V call is TRBV18, the J call TRBJ1-4; TRBD1 is a possible D gene (6 bases). The sample consisted of peripheral blood. The CDR3 here is CASSLDRTNEKLFF. The CDR3 region has the DNA TGTGCCAGCTCACTGGACAGAACTAATGAAAAACTGTTTTTT.